The 2 T cell receptor beta chains presented below share a single source sample, sequenced in a study of blood T cell repertoires in COVID-19. The assay was immunoSEQ multiplex PCR, and TCRdb's table has in-frame clones only and misses some. The table lists 250,000 to 350,000 clones, around 88% of them singletons. The sequenced sample was peripheral blood. These receptors came from a woman in her 70s with COVID-19, enrolled during active disease.

The chain couples TRBV27 to TRBJ2-7, with 9 bases matching TRBD2. Trimming removed 3 bases from V and 4 bases from J; junction bases left unmatched: 10. The CDR3 length is 16 residues. In germline, CDR1 is MNHEY, CDR2 SMNVEV (reference sequence). The CDR3 bases are TGTGCCAGCAGTTTTTCGGAAGCGGGGGGACCTTACGAGCAGTACTTC. This gives the protein CASSFSEAGGPYEQYF.

CDR3 sequence (DNA): TGTGCCAGCAGTCCCCCCCGGACACTGAACACTGAAGCTTTCTTT. Protein: CASSPPRTLNTEAFF. The gene calls are TRBV28 and TRBJ1-1; possibly TRBD1 for D (5 bases). The CDR3 extends over 15 amino acids. The ends were cut back, 5 bases at V and 0 bases at J, with 13 bases in the middle. Germline CDR1 reads MDHEN; CDR2 reads SYDVKM.